Included here is one TCR beta chain sequence, with context. Its antigen is as yet unknown. Through a sample-barcoded 5' primer and a J-beta primer mix, a second PCR was run for roughly 6 to 11 cycles. TCRdb recomputed calls from the 5' RACE reads with MiXCR, one row per CDR3 protein. The sample lists under 950,000 distinct CDR3 sequences, over 20% occurring once. This sample was taken from a study of blood T cells in healthy people across ages. Findings and caveats of the study: Relative to aged donors, long-lived donors carried more naive CD4+ cells and displayed higher diversity. As age increased, TCR beta diversity per million T cells fell in a roughly linear fashion. Underestimates were what the diversity estimates from one million T cells were considered to be.

This CDR3 contains 17 residues. V lost 2 bases and J 4 bases, leaving 20 bases between the germline ends. The sequenced sample was blood. The TCR originated in a man between 65 and 85 years old in good health. The chain has TRBV12-3 or TRBV12-4 and TRBJ2-5, with D hard to call. CDR3 protein: CASSLQVALDLIETQYF. Written as DNA, the CDR3 is TGTGCCAGCAGTTTACAGGTCGCCCTGGATTTAATAGAGACCCAGTACTTC.